Below are 12 T cell receptor beta chains sequenced from a single sample in a study of CD8 T cells in ankylosing spondylitis. TCRdb analysed the 5' RACE reads with MiXCR anew, one entry per CDR3 protein. The table lists 180,000 or so distinct CDR3 sequences, roughly 12% of them singletons, with 25% to 35% in the top ten. The sequenced sample was blood, either unsorted or a sorted T cell fraction (not recorded which). These receptors all come from a male donor with ankylosing spondylitis or in good health (not recorded which).

The V gene is TRBV6-1, the J gene TRBJ2-2; D may be TRBD2 (5 bases). From germline, CDR1 is MNHNS and CDR2 SASEGT. V was clipped by 8 bases and J by 0 bases, with 13 bases between them. The CDR3 is 15 residues long. As DNA, the CDR3 is TGTGCCAGCCGGGATCGGGGTACGAACACCGGGGAGCTGTTTTTT. This gives the protein CASRDRGTNTGELFF.

This clonotype came up a few times. The J gene is TRBJ2-1, the V gene TRBV7-2; 10 bases align to TRBD2. J lost 6 bases, V lost 2 bases, and 10 bases had no gene match. Germline loops: CDR1 SGHTA, CDR2 FQGNSA. The CDR3 consists of 17 residues. CDR3 in DNA: TGTGCCAGCAGCTTAATCAGCGGGGGGGCCGGCGGCAATGAGCAGTTCTTC. Translated, it gives CASSLISGGAGGNEQFF. Together with reference TRBV7-2 and TRBJ2-1, the CDR3 gives the full variable domain: GAGVSQSPSNKVTEKGKDVELRCDPISGHTALYWYRQSLGQGLEFLIYFQGNSAPDKSGLPSDRFSAERTGGSVSTLTIQRTQQEDSAVYLCASSLISGGAGGNEQFFGPGTRLTVL.

This clonotype was counted many times. The V and J genes are TRBV5-1 and TRBJ2-1; 7 bases map to TRBD1. Germline CDR1 reads SGHRS; CDR2 reads YFSETQ. The trim removed 0 bases at V and 5 bases at J, leaving 2 bases unmatched. The CDR3 runs 14 residues. The CDR3 DNA follows: TGCGCCAGCAGCTTGGGGGACAGAAACAATGAGCAGTTCTTC. The encoded protein is CASSLGDRNNEQFF.

This clonotype was counted only a few times. This chain uses TRBV5-1 with TRBJ2-7; 7 positions agree with TRBD1. Germline CDR1 is SGHRS and CDR2 is YFSETQ. V shed 0 bases and J 2 bases; nucleotides not matched to a gene: 5. This CDR3 region has 15 residues. The CDR3 coding sequence is TGCGCCAGCAGCTTGGGATCGGGACAGCCCTACGAGCAGTACTTC. Translating it yields CASSLGSGQPYEQYF.

This clonotype was detected ten times or more. The chain links TRBV6-1 to TRBJ2-7; perhaps D is TRBD1 or TRBD2 (6 bases each). V was trimmed by 8 bases and J by 0 bases, leaving 20 bases between them. Germline V gene sequence: CDR1 MNHNS, CDR2 SASEGT. This CDR3 is built from 16 residues. CDR3: CASVRGGSGSSYEQYF. Here the CDR3 DNA reads TGTGCCAGCGTCCGAGGGGGTAGCGGAAGCTCCTACGAGCAGTACTTC.

The V and J genes are TRBV28 and TRBJ2-1; 7 bases line up with TRBD1. This CDR3 spans 15 amino acids. The V gene's germline CDR1 is MDHEN and CDR2 SYDVKM. J gave up 6 bases and V 10 bases, and 15 bases lay outside the gene matches. Here the CDR3 DNA reads TGTGCCACCCTGAGCGGCGCAGGGGGAATCAATGAGCAGTTCTTC. Amino acids: CATLSGAGGINEQFF.

Regarding this clonotype: A clone one base away is much larger, so this may be a read error. V gene TRBV21-1 combines with J gene TRBJ1-5. TRBV21-1 is reported as a pseudogene. The CDR3 has 13 amino acids. CDR3 nucleotides: TGTGCCAGCAGCAAAGTGGGAAATCAGCCCCAGCATTTT. It translates to CASSKVGNQPQHF.

This clonotype came up many times. The rearrangement links TRBV6-1 to TRBJ1-1; 10 bases line up with TRBD1. V trimming: 6 bases; J trimming: 7 bases; junction bases outside the gene matches: 11. The CDR3 contains 15 residues. Germline CDR1 is MNHNS and CDR2 is SASEGT. The CDR3 DNA sequence: TGTGCCAGCAGGCGTACCGGGACAGGGGAGAATGAAGCTTTCTTT. Translated: CASRRTGTGENEAFF.

This clonotype was detected only a few times. The V and J genes are TRBV29-1 and TRBJ2-7, with a tentative D call TRBD1 (6 bases). In germline, CDR1 is SQVTM, CDR2 ANQGSEA. The CDR3 totals 14 residues. V was pared by 5 bases and J by 6 bases, with 20 bases between. As DNA, the CDR3 is TGCAGCGTTATGGGGGCAGGCATCTCGGGCGAGCAGTACTTC. Encoded protein: CSVMGAGISGEQYF.

Ten or more counts support this clonotype. V is TRBV20-1 and J is TRBJ2-5, with 9 positions matching TRBD1. Per germline, CDR1 DFQATT and CDR2 SNEGSKA (reference sequence). The CDR3 consists of 11 residues. The DNA for the CDR3 is TGCAGCAAACAGGGGGCGGAGACCCAGTACTTC. It specifies CSKQGAETQYF.

This clonotype has a count of ten or more. CDR3 bases: TGTGCCAGTAGTTCGGCTGTGGGAGCCTACGAGCAGTACTTC. This encodes CASSSAVGAYEQYF. The J gene is TRBJ2-7, the V gene TRBV19, with TRBD2 as a possible D gene (5 bases). V shed 5 bases and J shed 2 bases, with 13 bases lying between them. Germline loops: CDR1 LNHDA, CDR2 SQIVND (reference sequence). The CDR3 is 14 residues long. Filled out from reference TRBV19 and TRBJ2-7, the complete variable domain reads DGGITQSPKYLFRKEGQNVTLSCEQNLNHDAMYWYRQDPGQGLRLIYYSQIVNDFQKGDIAEGYSVSREKKESFPLTVTSAQKNPTAFYLCASSSAVGAYEQYFGPGTRLTVT.

This clonotype was observed many times. The V and J genes are TRBV6-1 and TRBJ2-7, with 14 nucleotides matching TRBD2. The junction had 9 bases not matched to a gene; V was cut back by 6 bases and J by 5 bases. Per germline, CDR1 MNHNS and CDR2 SASEGT. This CDR3 region has 16 residues. The CDR3 nucleotides are TGTGCCAGCAGCCGACTAGCGGGAGGGACCCAGGACGAGCAGTACTTC. It encodes CASSRLAGGTQDEQYF.